This is a list of T cell receptor beta chains from one sample in a study of blood T cell repertoires in COVID-19. Generated by immunoSEQ multiplex PCR, the TCRdb table keeps only in-frame clones and is missing some. The sample has hundreds of thousands of clones, approximately 84% seen once. Sequenced sample: PBMCs or T cells enriched from blood (not recorded which). The origin of the receptors is a woman in her twenties or thirties who had recovered from COVID-19. Both conserved end residues are part of each CDR3. The D gene is left open where the match is weak. Clone size, where shown, is once, few, many, or a class for clones that have expanded.

j_call: TRBJ2-1; d_call: .; clone_size: .; v_call: TRBV9; cdr3_length: 15; cdr3_nt: TGTGCCAGCAGCGTAGCGGGGGAAACCTACAATGAGCAGTTCTTC; cdr3_aa: CASSVAGETYNEQFF
j_call: TRBJ2-1; d_call: .; clone_size: .; v_call: TRBV10-3; cdr3_length: 15; cdr3_nt: TGTGCCATCAGTGAGTCGAATAGGCCTGGGAGTGAGCAGTTCTTC; cdr3_aa: CAISESNRPGSEQFF
j_call: TRBJ2-1; d_call: TRBD2; clone_size: .; v_call: TRBV2; cdr3_length: 16; cdr3_nt: TGTGCCAGCAGTGAACGGGTAGCGGGGGGCCGCAATGAGCAGTTCTTC; cdr3_aa: CASSERVAGGRNEQFF
j_call: TRBJ2-1; d_call: TRBD1; clone_size: once; v_call: TRBV6-5; cdr3_length: 13; cdr3_nt: TGTGCCAGCCGAACAGGGGGTTACAATGAGCAGTTCTTC; cdr3_aa: CASRTGGYNEQFF
j_call: TRBJ2-7; d_call: TRBD1; clone_size: .; v_call: TRBV12-3/TRBV12-4; cdr3_length: 12; cdr3_nt: TGTGCCAGCAGGGACAGGGGTTACGAGCAGTACTTC; cdr3_aa: CASRDRGYEQYF
j_call: TRBJ2-7; d_call: .; clone_size: .; v_call: TRBV21-1; cdr3_length: 16; cdr3_nt: .; cdr3_aa: CASLTLWGGGAYEQYF
j_call: TRBJ1-1; d_call: TRBD1; clone_size: .; v_call: TRBV5-1; cdr3_length: 17; cdr3_nt: TGCGCCAGCAGCTCGTCGGGGACAGGGGGAGGAATCACTGAAGCTTTCTTT; cdr3_aa: CASSSSGTGGGITEAFF
j_call: TRBJ2-1; d_call: TRBD2; clone_size: .; v_call: TRBV19; cdr3_length: 18; cdr3_nt: TGTGCCAGTAGTGGAGGACTAGCGGTGACCCGCTCCTACAATGAGCAGTTCTTC; cdr3_aa: CASSGGLAVTRSYNEQFF
j_call: TRBJ1-2; d_call: TRBD1; clone_size: .; v_call: TRBV5-6; cdr3_length: 14; cdr3_nt: TGTGCCAGCAGCCCGGGGACAGGTTTCTATGGCTACACCTTC; cdr3_aa: CASSPGTGFYGYTF
j_call: TRBJ1-2; d_call: .; clone_size: .; v_call: TRBV6-4; cdr3_length: 14; cdr3_nt: TGTGCCAGCAAATTTGACAGTTCTAACTATGGCTACACCTTC; cdr3_aa: CASKFDSSNYGYTF
j_call: TRBJ2-5; d_call: TRBD2; clone_size: .; v_call: TRBV2; cdr3_length: 14; cdr3_nt: TGTGCCAGCAGTGATGGACTAGCGGCTATGACCCAGTACTTC; cdr3_aa: CASSDGLAAMTQYF
j_call: TRBJ1-2; d_call: .; clone_size: .; v_call: TRBV5-1; cdr3_length: 14; cdr3_nt: TGCGCCAGCAGAATAACAGGGTACGCGAGTGGCTACACCTTC; cdr3_aa: CASRITGYASGYTF
j_call: TRBJ2-3; d_call: TRBD1; clone_size: .; v_call: TRBV18; cdr3_length: 14; cdr3_nt: TGTGCCAGCTCATCGACAGGGGTGACAGATACGCAGTATTTT; cdr3_aa: CASSSTGVTDTQYF
j_call: TRBJ1-5; d_call: .; clone_size: .; v_call: TRBV19; cdr3_length: 15; cdr3_nt: TGTGCCAGTCTACCGGGGAGATATAGCAATCAGCCCCAGCATTTT; cdr3_aa: CASLPGRYSNQPQHF
j_call: TRBJ1-6; d_call: TRBD1; clone_size: .; v_call: TRBV5-1; cdr3_length: 18; cdr3_nt: TGCGCCAGCAGCTTGGAGGGACAGGGAAGTAACTATAATTCACCCCTCCACTTT; cdr3_aa: CASSLEGQGSNYNSPLHF
j_call: TRBJ1-2; d_call: TRBD1; clone_size: .; v_call: TRBV28; cdr3_length: 13; cdr3_nt: TGTGCCAGCAGTTCAGGGGGCAGCTATGGCTACACCTTC; cdr3_aa: CASSSGGSYGYTF
j_call: TRBJ2-1; d_call: .; clone_size: .; v_call: TRBV15; cdr3_length: 13; cdr3_nt: TGTGCCACCAGCATGGGGAGTTACAATGAGCAGTTCTTC; cdr3_aa: CATSMGSYNEQFF
j_call: TRBJ2-1; d_call: TRBD2; clone_size: .; v_call: TRBV5-4; cdr3_length: 16; cdr3_nt: TGTGCCAGCAGCACCGGGACTAGCGGGAGTACACATGAGCAGTTCTTC; cdr3_aa: CASSTGTSGSTHEQFF
j_call: TRBJ2-7; d_call: TRBD1; clone_size: .; v_call: TRBV6-4; cdr3_length: 16; cdr3_nt: TGTGCCAGCAGTGGGTCGGACAGGCCTAGCTCCTACGAGCAGTACTTC; cdr3_aa: CASSGSDRPSSYEQYF
j_call: TRBJ1-1; d_call: .; clone_size: .; v_call: TRBV27; cdr3_length: 13; cdr3_nt: TGTGCCAGCAGTTTATCGATGAGGACTGAAGCTTTCTTT; cdr3_aa: CASSLSMRTEAFF
j_call: TRBJ1-1; d_call: TRBD1; clone_size: .; v_call: TRBV7-8; cdr3_length: 14; cdr3_nt: TGTGCCAGCAGCGCCTTGGACAGGGCTACTGAAGCTTTCTTT; cdr3_aa: CASSALDRATEAFF
j_call: TRBJ1-2; d_call: TRBD1; clone_size: .; v_call: TRBV13; cdr3_length: 14; cdr3_nt: TGTGCCAGCAGCCCCGGGACAGAGTACTATGGCTACACCTTC; cdr3_aa: CASSPGTEYYGYTF
j_call: TRBJ2-2; d_call: .; clone_size: .; v_call: TRBV7-8; cdr3_length: 14; cdr3_nt: TGTGCCAGCAGCTTAGGGACTACCACCGGGGAGCTGTTTTTT; cdr3_aa: CASSLGTTTGELFF
j_call: TRBJ1-1; d_call: .; clone_size: .; v_call: TRBV10-2; cdr3_length: 15; cdr3_nt: TGCGCCAGCAGTGAGTTCTGGAGGGGGAACACTGAAGCTTTCTTT; cdr3_aa: CASSEFWRGNTEAFF
j_call: TRBJ2-5; d_call: TRBD1; clone_size: .; v_call: TRBV4-2; cdr3_length: 17; cdr3_nt: TGTGCCAGCAGCCAAGGGATCGGACAGGGAAATCAAGAGACCCAGTACTTC; cdr3_aa: CASSQGIGQGNQETQYF
j_call: TRBJ2-6; d_call: .; clone_size: .; v_call: TRBV7-8; cdr3_length: 16; cdr3_nt: TGTGCCAGCAGCTTGCCAGGGGTCTCTGGGGCCAACGTCCTGACTTTC; cdr3_aa: CASSLPGVSGANVLTF
j_call: TRBJ2-2; d_call: .; clone_size: .; v_call: TRBV27; cdr3_length: 15; cdr3_nt: TGTGCCAGCAGTTTCCAGTGGGCGGGCACCGGGGAGCTGTTTTTT; cdr3_aa: CASSFQWAGTGELFF
j_call: TRBJ2-3; d_call: .; clone_size: .; v_call: TRBV2; cdr3_length: 16; cdr3_nt: TGTGCCAGCAGTGACCACCAGGGGGGAGTAGGAGATACGCAGTATTTT; cdr3_aa: CASSDHQGGVGDTQYF
j_call: TRBJ1-5; d_call: .; clone_size: .; v_call: TRBV30; cdr3_length: 13; cdr3_nt: TGTGCCTGGAGTGTTAATAGCAATCAGCCCCAGCATTTT; cdr3_aa: CAWSVNSNQPQHF
j_call: TRBJ2-3; d_call: .; clone_size: .; v_call: TRBV27; cdr3_length: 13; cdr3_nt: TGTGCCAGCAGTTTGGGGACAAGGAATACGCAGTATTTT; cdr3_aa: CASSLGTRNTQYF
j_call: TRBJ2-5; d_call: TRBD1; clone_size: once; v_call: TRBV2; cdr3_length: 13; cdr3_nt: TGTGCCAGCAAGACAGGGGTGGAAGAGACCCAGTACTTC; cdr3_aa: CASKTGVEETQYF
j_call: TRBJ1-1; d_call: .; clone_size: .; v_call: TRBV5-6; cdr3_length: 15; cdr3_nt: TGTGCCAGCAGCTTGGGGTCGGTCATGAACACTGAAGCTTTCTTT; cdr3_aa: CASSLGSVMNTEAFF
j_call: TRBJ1-6; d_call: .; clone_size: once; v_call: TRBV5-1; cdr3_length: 16; cdr3_nt: TGCGCCAGCAGCTTAAGGACCGGGAGGAGGAATTCACCCCTCCACTTT; cdr3_aa: CASSLRTGRRNSPLHF
j_call: TRBJ1-4; d_call: TRBD1; clone_size: .; v_call: TRBV4-2; cdr3_length: 14; cdr3_nt: TGTGCCAGCAGCCAGACAGGGGGTAGTGAAAAACTGTTTTTT; cdr3_aa: CASSQTGGSEKLFF
j_call: TRBJ1-5; d_call: .; clone_size: .; v_call: TRBV19; cdr3_length: 15; cdr3_nt: TGTGCCAGTAGTACCATAACAGTTAGCAATCAGCCCCAGCATTTT; cdr3_aa: CASSTITVSNQPQHF
j_call: TRBJ1-2; d_call: .; clone_size: .; v_call: TRBV30; cdr3_length: 13; cdr3_nt: TGTGCCTGGAGGCGAGACAGCAACTATGGCTACACCTTC; cdr3_aa: CAWRRDSNYGYTF
j_call: TRBJ1-5; d_call: .; clone_size: .; v_call: TRBV23-1; cdr3_length: 17; cdr3_nt: TGCGCCAGCAGCCCATGCTCGGGATCCTCTAGCAATCAGCCCCAGCATTTT; cdr3_aa: CASSPCSGSSSNQPQHF
j_call: TRBJ1-1; d_call: .; clone_size: .; v_call: TRBV4-2; cdr3_length: 14; cdr3_nt: TGTGCCAGCAGCCAAGGAGAGGTGAACACTGAAGCTTTCTTT; cdr3_aa: CASSQGEVNTEAFF
j_call: TRBJ2-3; d_call: TRBD2; clone_size: .; v_call: TRBV5-5; cdr3_length: 16; cdr3_nt: TGTGCCAGCAGCTCACTTAGCGGGGGAGTTACAGATACGCAGTATTTT; cdr3_aa: CASSSLSGGVTDTQYF
j_call: TRBJ2-5; d_call: .; clone_size: .; v_call: TRBV2; cdr3_length: 12; cdr3_nt: TGTGCCAGATTGGGCCCACGGGGGACCCAGTACTTC; cdr3_aa: CARLGPRGTQYF
j_call: TRBJ1-4; d_call: TRBD1; clone_size: .; v_call: TRBV7-9; cdr3_length: 15; cdr3_nt: TGTGCCAGCAGCCCCGACAGGGGTCCTCGTGAAAAACTGTTTTTT; cdr3_aa: CASSPDRGPREKLFF